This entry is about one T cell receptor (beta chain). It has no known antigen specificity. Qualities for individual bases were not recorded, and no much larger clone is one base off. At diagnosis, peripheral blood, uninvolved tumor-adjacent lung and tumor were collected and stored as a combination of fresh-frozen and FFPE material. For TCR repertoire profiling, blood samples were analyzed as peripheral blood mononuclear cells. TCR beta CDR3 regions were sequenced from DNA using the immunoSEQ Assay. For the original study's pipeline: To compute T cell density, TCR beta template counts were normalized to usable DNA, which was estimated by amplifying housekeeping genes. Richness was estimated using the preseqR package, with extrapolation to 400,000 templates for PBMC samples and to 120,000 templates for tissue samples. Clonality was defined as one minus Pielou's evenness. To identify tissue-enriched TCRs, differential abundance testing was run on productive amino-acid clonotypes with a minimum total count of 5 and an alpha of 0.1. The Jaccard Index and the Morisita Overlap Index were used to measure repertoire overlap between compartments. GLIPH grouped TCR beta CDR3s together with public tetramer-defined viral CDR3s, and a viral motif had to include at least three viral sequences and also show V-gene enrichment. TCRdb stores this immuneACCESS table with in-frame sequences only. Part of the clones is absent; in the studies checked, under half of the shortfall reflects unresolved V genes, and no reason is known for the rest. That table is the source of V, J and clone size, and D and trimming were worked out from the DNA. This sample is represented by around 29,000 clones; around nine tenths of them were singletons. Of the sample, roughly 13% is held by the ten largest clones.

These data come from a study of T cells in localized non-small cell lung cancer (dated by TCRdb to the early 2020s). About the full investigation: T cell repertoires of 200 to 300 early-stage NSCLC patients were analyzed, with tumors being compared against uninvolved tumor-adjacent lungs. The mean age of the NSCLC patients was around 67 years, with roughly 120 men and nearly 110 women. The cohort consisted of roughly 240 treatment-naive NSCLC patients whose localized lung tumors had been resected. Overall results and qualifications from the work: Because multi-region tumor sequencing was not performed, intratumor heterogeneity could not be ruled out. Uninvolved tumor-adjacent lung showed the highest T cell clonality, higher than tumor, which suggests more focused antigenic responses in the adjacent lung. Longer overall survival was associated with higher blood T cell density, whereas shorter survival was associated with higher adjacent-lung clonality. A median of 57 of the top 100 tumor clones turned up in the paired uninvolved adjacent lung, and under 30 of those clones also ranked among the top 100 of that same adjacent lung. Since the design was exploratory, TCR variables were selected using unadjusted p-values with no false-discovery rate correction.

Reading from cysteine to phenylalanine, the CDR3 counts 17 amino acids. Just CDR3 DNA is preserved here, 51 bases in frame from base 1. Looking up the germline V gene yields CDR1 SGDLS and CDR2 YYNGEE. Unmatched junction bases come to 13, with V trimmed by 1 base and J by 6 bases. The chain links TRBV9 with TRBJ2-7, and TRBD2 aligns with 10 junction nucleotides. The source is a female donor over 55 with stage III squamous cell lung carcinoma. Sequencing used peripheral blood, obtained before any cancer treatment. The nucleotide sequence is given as TGTGCCAGCAGCGTAAGGGGGGGCCTAGCGGGAGATCCCGAGCAGTACTTC. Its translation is CASSVRGGLAGDPEQYF.